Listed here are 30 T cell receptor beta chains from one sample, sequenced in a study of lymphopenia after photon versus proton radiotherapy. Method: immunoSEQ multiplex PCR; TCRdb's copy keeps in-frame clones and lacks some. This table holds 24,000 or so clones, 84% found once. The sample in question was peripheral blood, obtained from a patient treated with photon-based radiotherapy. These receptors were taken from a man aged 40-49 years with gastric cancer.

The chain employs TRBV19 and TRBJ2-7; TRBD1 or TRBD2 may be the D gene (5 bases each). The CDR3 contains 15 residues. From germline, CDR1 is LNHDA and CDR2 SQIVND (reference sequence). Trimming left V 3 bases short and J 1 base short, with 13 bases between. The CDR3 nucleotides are TGTGCCAGTAGTATGATAGGGGACGGTTCCTACGAGCAGTACTTC. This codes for CASSMIGDGSYEQYF.

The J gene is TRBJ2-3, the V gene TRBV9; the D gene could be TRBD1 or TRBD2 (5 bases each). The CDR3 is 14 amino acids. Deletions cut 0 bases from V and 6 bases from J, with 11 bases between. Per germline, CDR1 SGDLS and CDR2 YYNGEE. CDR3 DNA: TGTGCCAGCAGCGTAGATTGGGGGAAGGATACGCAGTATTTT. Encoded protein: CASSVDWGKDTQYF.

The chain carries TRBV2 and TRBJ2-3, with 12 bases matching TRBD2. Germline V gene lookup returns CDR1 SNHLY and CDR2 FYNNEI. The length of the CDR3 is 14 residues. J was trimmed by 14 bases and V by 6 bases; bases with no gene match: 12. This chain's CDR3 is CASSVGLAGYAAYF. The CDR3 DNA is TGTGCCAGCAGCGTTGGACTAGCGGGGTACGCAGCGTATTTT.

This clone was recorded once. CDR3 sequence (DNA): TGCGCCAGCAGCTTGGACACTCTGGAGACCCAGTACTTC. Protein: CASSLDTLETQYF. This sequence joins TRBV5-1 and TRBJ2-5; unclear D gene. CDR3 length: 13 amino acids. Germline-derived CDR1 and CDR2 are SGHRS and YFSETQ. Trimming took off 0 bases at V and 5 bases at J, with 8 bases between the two ends.

The CDR3 coding sequence is TGTGCCAGTAGTGTAAGGGACAGCACCAATCAGCCCCAGCATTTT. Its translation: CASSVRDSTNQPQHF. The chain employs TRBV19 and TRBJ1-5; 7 nucleotides match TRBD1. CDR1 LNHDA and CDR2 SQIVND come from the germline V gene (reference sequence). The ends lost 5 bases at V and 3 bases at J; junction bases unmatched: 7. The CDR3 runs to 15 residues. The variable domain in full, completed from reference TRBV19 and TRBJ1-5, reads DGGITQSPKYLFRKEGQNVTLSCEQNLNHDAMYWYRQDPGQGLRLIYYSQIVNDFQKGDIAEGYSVSREKKESFPLTVTSAQKNPTAFYLCASSVRDSTNQPQHFGDGTRLSIL.

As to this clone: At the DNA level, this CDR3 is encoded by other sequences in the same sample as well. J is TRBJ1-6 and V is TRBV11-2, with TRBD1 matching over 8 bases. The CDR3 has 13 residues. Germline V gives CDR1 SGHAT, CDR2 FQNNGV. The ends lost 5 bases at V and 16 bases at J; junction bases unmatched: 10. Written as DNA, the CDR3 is TGTGCCAGCAGCCTTCAACAGGGGGAGGCTCTCCACTTT. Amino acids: CASSLQQGEALHF.

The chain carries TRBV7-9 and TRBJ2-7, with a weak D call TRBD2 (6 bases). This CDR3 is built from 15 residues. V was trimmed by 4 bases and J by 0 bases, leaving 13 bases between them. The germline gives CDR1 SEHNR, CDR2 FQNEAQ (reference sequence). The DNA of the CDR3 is TGTGCCAGCAGCTCCCGGGACGGGAGCTCCTACGAGCAGTACTTC. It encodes CASSSRDGSSYEQYF. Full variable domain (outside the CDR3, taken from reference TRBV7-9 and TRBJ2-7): DTGVSQNPRHKITKRGQNVTFRCDPISEHNRLYWYRQTLGQGPEFLTYFQNEAQLEKSRLLSDRFSAERPKGSFSTLEIQRTEQGDSAMYLCASSSRDGSSYEQYFGPGTRLTVT.

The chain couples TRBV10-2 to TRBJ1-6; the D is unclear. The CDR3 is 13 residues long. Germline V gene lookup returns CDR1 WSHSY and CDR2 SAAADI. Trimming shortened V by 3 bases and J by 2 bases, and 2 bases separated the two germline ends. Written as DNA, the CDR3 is TGCGCCAGCAGTGACACCTATAATTCACCCCTCCACTTT. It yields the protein CASSDTYNSPLHF.

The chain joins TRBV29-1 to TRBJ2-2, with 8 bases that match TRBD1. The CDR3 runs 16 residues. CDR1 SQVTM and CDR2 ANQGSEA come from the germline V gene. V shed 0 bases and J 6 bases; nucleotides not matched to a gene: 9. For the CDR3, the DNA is TGCAGCGTTGAAGATTCGGAGGACAGGGAATCCGGGGAGCTGTTTTTT. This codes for CSVEDSEDRESGELFF.

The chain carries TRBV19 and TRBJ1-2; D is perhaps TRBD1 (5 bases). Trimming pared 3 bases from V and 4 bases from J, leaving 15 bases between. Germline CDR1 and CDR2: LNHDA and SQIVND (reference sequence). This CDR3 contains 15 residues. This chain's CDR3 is CASSIGQGFRYGYTF. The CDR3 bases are TGTGCCAGTAGTATTGGGCAGGGCTTTCGCTATGGCTACACCTTC.

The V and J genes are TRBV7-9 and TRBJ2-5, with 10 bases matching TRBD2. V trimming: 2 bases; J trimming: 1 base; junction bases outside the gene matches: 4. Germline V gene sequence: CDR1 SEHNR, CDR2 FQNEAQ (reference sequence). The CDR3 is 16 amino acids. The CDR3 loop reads CASSLFSGGVQETQYF. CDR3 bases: TGTGCCAGCAGCTTATTCAGCGGGGGGGTCCAAGAGACCCAGTACTTC.

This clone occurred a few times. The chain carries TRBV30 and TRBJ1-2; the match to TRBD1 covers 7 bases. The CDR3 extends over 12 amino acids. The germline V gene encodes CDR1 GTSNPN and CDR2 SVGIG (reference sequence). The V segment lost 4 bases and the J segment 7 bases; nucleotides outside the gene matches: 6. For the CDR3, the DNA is TGTGCCTGGACGAGGGGGCCAGGTGGCTACACCTTC. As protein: CAWTRGPGGYTF.

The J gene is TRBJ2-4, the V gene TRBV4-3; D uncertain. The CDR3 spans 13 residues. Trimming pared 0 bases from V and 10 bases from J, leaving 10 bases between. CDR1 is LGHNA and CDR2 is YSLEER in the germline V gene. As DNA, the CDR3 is TGCGCCAGCAGCCAAGACCGCACGGCGATTCAGTACTTC. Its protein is CASSQDRTAIQYF.

The CDR3 sequence is CASGLFGSGNTIYF. The CDR3 nucleotides read TGTGCCAGCGGACTGTTTGGCTCTGGAAACACCATATATTTT. V usage is TRBV27 and J usage is TRBJ1-3; D remains ambiguous. CDR3 length: 14 amino acids. Trimming pared 8 bases from V and 0 bases from J, leaving 11 bases between. CDR1 MNHEY and CDR2 SMNVEV come from the germline V gene (reference sequence).

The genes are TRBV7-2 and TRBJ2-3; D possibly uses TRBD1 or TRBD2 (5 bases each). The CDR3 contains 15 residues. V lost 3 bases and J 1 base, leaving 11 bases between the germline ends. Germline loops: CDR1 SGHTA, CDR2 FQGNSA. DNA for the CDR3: TGTGCCAGCAGCTTGGGACGGAGCCGCACAGATACGCAGTATTTT. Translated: CASSLGRSRTDTQYF.

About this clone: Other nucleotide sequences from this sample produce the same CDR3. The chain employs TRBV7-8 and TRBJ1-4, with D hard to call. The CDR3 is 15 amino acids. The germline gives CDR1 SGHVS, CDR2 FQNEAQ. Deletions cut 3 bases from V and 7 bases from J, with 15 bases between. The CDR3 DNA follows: TGTGCCAGCAGCTTGGCGGGAAGTGTCGGTGAAAAACTGTTTTTT. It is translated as CASSLAGSVGEKLFF.

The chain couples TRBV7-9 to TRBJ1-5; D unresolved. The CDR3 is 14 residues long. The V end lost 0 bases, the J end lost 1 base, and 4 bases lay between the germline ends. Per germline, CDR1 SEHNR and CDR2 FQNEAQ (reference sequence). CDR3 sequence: CASSLATSNQPQHF. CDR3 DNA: TGTGCCAGCAGCTTAGCAACGAGCAATCAGCCCCAGCATTTT.

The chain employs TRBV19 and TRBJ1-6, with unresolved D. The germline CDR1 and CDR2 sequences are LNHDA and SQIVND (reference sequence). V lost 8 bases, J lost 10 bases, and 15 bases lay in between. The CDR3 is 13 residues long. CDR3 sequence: CASSPEGRSPLHF. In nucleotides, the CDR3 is TGTGCCAGTTCTCCGGAAGGGAGGTCACCCCTCCACTTT.

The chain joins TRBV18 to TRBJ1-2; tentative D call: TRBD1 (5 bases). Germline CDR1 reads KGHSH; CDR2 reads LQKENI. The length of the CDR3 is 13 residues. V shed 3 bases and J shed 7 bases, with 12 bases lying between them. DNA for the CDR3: TGTGCCAGCTCACCCGGAGATAGGGGTGGCTACACCTTC. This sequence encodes CASSPGDRGGYTF.

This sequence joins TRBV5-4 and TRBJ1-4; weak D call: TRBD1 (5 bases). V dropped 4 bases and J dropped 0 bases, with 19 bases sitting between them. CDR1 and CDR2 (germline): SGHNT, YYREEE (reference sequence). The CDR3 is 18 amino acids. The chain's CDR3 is CASSPGGRAPSTNEKLFF. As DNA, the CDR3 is TGTGCCAGCAGCCCCGGTGGCAGGGCCCCTTCAACTAATGAAAAACTGTTTTTT.

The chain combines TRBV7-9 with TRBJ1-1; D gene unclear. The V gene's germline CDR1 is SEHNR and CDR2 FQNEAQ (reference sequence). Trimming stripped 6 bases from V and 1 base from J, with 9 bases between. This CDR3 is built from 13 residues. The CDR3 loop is CASRRSENTEAFF. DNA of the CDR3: TGTGCCAGCAGAAGATCAGAGAACACTGAAGCTTTCTTT. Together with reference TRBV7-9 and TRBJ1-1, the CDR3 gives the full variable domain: DTGVSQNPRHKITKRGQNVTFRCDPISEHNRLYWYRQTLGQGPEFLTYFQNEAQLEKSRLLSDRFSAERPKGSFSTLEIQRTEQGDSAMYLCASRRSENTEAFFGQGTRLTVV.

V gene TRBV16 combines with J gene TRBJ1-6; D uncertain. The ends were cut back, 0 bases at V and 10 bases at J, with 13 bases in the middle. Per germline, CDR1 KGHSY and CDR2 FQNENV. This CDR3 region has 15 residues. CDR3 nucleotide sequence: TGTGCCAGCAGCCAATCTCCCCAGGCTTACTCACCCCTCCACTTT. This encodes CASSQSPQAYSPLHF.

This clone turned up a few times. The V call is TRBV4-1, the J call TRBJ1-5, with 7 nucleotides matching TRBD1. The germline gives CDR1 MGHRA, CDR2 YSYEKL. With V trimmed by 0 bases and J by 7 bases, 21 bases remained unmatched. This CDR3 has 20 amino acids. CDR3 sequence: CASSQDVITPSTGKMQPQHF. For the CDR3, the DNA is TGCGCCAGCAGCCAAGATGTTATAACCCCTTCGACAGGGAAGATGCAGCCCCAGCATTTT.

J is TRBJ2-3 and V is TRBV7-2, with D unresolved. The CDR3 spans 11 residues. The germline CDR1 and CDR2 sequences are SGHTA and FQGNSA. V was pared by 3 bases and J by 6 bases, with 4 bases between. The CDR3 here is CASSFIDTQYF. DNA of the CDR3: TGTGCCAGCAGCTTTATTGATACGCAGTATTTT.

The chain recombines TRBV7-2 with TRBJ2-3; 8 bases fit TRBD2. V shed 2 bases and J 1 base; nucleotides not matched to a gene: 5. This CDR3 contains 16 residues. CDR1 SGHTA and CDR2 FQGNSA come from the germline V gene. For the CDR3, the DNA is TGTGCCAGCAGCTTAAGGGCTAGCGGGCGCACAGATACGCAGTATTTT. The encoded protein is CASSLRASGRTDTQYF.

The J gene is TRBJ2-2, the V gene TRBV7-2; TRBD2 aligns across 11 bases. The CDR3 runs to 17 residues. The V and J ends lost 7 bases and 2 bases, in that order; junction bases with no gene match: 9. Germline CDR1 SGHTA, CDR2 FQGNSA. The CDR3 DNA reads TGTGCCAGCACCATCGCTAGCGGGGGGCTTAACACCGGGGAGCTGTTTTTT. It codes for CASTIASGGLNTGELFF.

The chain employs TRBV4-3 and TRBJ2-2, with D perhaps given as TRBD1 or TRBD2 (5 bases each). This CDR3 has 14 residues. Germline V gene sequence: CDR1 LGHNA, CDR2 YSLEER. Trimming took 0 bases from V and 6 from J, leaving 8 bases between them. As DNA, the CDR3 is TGCGCCAGCAGCCAAGATTCGGGGCCCGGGGAGCTGTTTTTT. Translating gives CASSQDSGPGELFF.

CDR3 sequence: CASSLGTGGAQWDIQYF. CDR3 in DNA: TGCGCCAGCAGCCTAGGGACAGGGGGGGCCCAGTGGGACATTCAGTACTTC. The chain joins TRBV5-1 to TRBJ2-4; TRBD1 agrees at 11 bases. The length of the CDR3 is 17 residues. V lost 4 bases and J lost 8; bases outside the gene matches: 14. Germline V gene lookup returns CDR1 SGHRS and CDR2 YFSETQ.

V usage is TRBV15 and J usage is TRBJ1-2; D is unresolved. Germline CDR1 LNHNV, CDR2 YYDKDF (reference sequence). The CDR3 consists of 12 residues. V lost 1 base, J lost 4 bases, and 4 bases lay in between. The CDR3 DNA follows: TGTGCCACCAGCAGAGCGGGCTATGGCTACACCTTC. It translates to CATSRAGYGYTF.

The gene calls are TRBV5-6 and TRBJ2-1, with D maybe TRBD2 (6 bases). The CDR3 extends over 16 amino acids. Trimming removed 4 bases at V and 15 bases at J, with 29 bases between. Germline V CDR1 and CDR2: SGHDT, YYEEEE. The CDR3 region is CASSADGGVYSRHGFF. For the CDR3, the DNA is TGTGCCAGCAGCGCCGACGGAGGGGTCTACTCTCGCCACGGGTTCTTC.